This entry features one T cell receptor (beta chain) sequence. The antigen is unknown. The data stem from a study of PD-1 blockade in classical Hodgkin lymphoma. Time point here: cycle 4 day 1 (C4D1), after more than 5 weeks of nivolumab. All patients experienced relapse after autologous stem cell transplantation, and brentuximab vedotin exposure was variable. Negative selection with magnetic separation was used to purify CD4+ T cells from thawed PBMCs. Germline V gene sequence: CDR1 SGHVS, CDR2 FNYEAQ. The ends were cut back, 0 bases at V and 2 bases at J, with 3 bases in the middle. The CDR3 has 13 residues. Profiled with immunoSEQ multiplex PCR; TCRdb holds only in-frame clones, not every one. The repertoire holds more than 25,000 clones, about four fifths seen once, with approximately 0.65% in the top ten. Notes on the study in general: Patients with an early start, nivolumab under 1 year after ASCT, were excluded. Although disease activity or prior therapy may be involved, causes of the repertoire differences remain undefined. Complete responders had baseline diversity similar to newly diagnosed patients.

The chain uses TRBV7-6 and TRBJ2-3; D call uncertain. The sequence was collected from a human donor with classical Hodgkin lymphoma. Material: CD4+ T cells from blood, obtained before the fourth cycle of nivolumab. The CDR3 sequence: CASSLAATDTQYF. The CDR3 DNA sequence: TGTGCCAGCAGCTTAGCGGCCACAGATACGCAGTATTTT.